This entry features one T cell receptor beta chain sequence. Both 60 Vbeta primers and 13 Jbeta primers went into the PCR. Clones were read by immunoSEQ multiplex PCR, and TCRdb kept only the in-frame ones, dropping some. The table shows under 150,000 clones, with approximately 80% occurring only once. This record comes from a study of cytomegalovirus exposure and HLA in healthy donors. Germline CDR1 SGDLS, CDR2 YYNGEE. V lost 1 base and J lost 0, with 8 bases in between. The CDR3 totals 16 residues. The receptor was isolated from a woman aged 35 to 49 in good health and CMV-seropositive. This chain joins TRBV9 and TRBJ2-6; D gene unclear. The sequenced sample consisted of PBMCs. CDR3 nucleotides: TGTGCCAGCAGCGTATGGCGGAACTCTGGGGCCAACGTCCTGACTTTC. This encodes CASSVWRNSGANVLTF.